The rows below give T cell receptor beta chains drawn from one sample of a study of blood T cell repertoires in COVID-19. Sequenced by immunoSEQ multiplex PCR; TCRdb stores in-frame clones only, minus some. The table lists just over 650,000 clones, around 89% of them singletons, with roughly 0.25% in the top ten. Sequenced sample: peripheral blood. These receptors were taken from a woman aged 18-29 years with acute or convalescent COVID-19. CDR3s include the opening cysteine and the closing phenylalanine or tryptophan. The D gene is left open where the match is weak. Clone size appears in some rows only: once, few, many, or a class for an expanded clone.

NA TRBJ2-6 TRBV21-1 NA TGTGCCAGCCGAAAAAGGCGGCTAGCGGGGGGCCCTCCCGGGGCCAACGTCCTGACTTTC CASRKRRLAGGPPGANVLTF
NA TRBJ1-1 TRBV9 NA TGTGCCAGCAGCTCCCCAGGGGATAACACTGAAGCTTTCTTT CASSSPGDNTEAFF
NA TRBJ1-2 TRBV4-1 NA TGCGCCAGCAGCCAAGGAGGGAGCGGCTACACCTTC CASSQGGSGYTF
NA TRBJ2-4 TRBV12-5 TRBD2 TGTGCTAGTGGTCGGCCGGGGGGGTGCCCTAAAAACATTCAGTACTTC CASGRPGGCPKNIQYF
NA TRBJ1-1 TRBV28 NA TGTGCCAGCAGTTTTTCCGTATTCCCACGACAGGAGAACACTGAAGCTTTCTTT CASSFSVFPRQENTEAFF
once TRBJ1-2 TRBV19 NA TGTGCCAGTACCCTGGGCGGGACTTTTGGCGGCTACACCTTC CASTLGGTFGGYTF
NA TRBJ1-6 TRBV5-5 NA TGTGCCAGCAGCTTGGGACAGCTTAATTCACCCCTCCACTTT CASSLGQLNSPLHF
NA TRBJ2-7 TRBV27 TRBD2 TGTGCCAGCAGTTCCCCCGGGAGGGCAGCCTACGAGCAGTACTTC CASSSPGRAAYEQYF
NA TRBJ2-2 TRBV7-9 TRBD1 TGTGCCAGCAGCTTATCACAGGGGGCAGGCGGGGAGCTGTTTTTT CASSLSQGAGGELFF
NA TRBJ1-2 TRBV5-6 TRBD1 TGTGCCAGCAGCTTGGGGGCGACAGGGGGCGCCTCCTATGGCTACACCTTC CASSLGATGGASYGYTF
NA TRBJ1-2 TRBV5-4 NA TGTGCCAGCAGCTTGGTCCTCAACTATGGCTACACCTTC CASSLVLNYGYTF
NA TRBJ1-4 TRBV9 TRBD1 TGTGCCAGCAGCGTCGACAGGGTTAATGAAAAACTGTTTTTT CASSVDRVNEKLFF
NA TRBJ1-2 TRBV11-2 TRBD1 TGTGCCAGCAGCCCTAATGACAGGGTCGGCTACACCTTC CASSPNDRVGYTF
NA TRBJ2-1 TRBV20-1 NA TGCAGTGCTAGTTCGTCCAGGCAGCATGAGCAGTTCTTC CSASSSRQHEQFF
NA TRBJ1-4 TRBV5-1 NA TGCGCCAGCAGCCCCCCCTCGGGAACAACTAATGAAAAACTGTTTTTT CASSPPSGTTNEKLFF
NA TRBJ2-5 TRBV15 NA TGTGCCACCAGCAGGGGCCAGCAGTACCAAGAGACCCAGTACTTC CATSRGQQYQETQYF
NA TRBJ2-2 TRBV9 NA TGTGCCAGCAGCGTAGTGGGCCAGAACACCGGGGAGCTGTTTTTT CASSVVGQNTGELFF
NA TRBJ1-1 TRBV7-8 TRBD1 TGTGCCAGCAGCTTAGGACCCACAGGGGTAGACACTGAAGCTTTCTTT CASSLGPTGVDTEAFF
NA TRBJ1-2 TRBV5-4 TRBD1 TGTGCCAGCAGCCTAAGGACAGGGGCGGACTATGGCTACACCTTC CASSLRTGADYGYTF
NA TRBJ2-7 TRBV5-6 TRBD1 TGTGCCAGCAGCTCACCGGGACAGGGGAACGAGCAGTACTTC CASSSPGQGNEQYF
NA TRBJ1-5 TRBV6-5 TRBD1 TGTGCCAGCAGTTACCGGACAGGATCCGATCAGCCCCAGCATTTT CASSYRTGSDQPQHF
NA TRBJ2-3 TRBV6-4 NA TGTGCCAGCAGTTCTCGCGGGACGGGGGTCACAGATACGCAGTATTTT CASSSRGTGVTDTQYF
NA TRBJ1-2 TRBV9 TRBD1 TGTGCCAGCAGTTCTAAGGACAGGGGGTATGGCTACACCTTC CASSSKDRGYGYTF
NA TRBJ2-1 TRBV29-1 TRBD2 TGCAGCGTTGAATTAGCGGGGCAGTATGAGCAGTTCTTC CSVELAGQYEQFF
NA TRBJ1-2 TRBV27 TRBD1 TGTGCCAGCAGTCCCCTCGGACAGGGGGAAAACTATGGCTACACCTTC CASSPLGQGENYGYTF
NA TRBJ2-3 TRBV7-9 TRBD2 TGTGCCAGCAGCACCCGGACTAGGACTAGCACAGATACGCAGTATTTT CASSTRTRTSTDTQYF
NA TRBJ1-5 TRBV30 TRBD1 TGTGCCTGGAGTGTAGGACAGGGGGGTTGGGGCAATCAGCCCCAGCATTTT CAWSVGQGGWGNQPQHF
NA TRBJ1-1 TRBV6-5 NA TGTGCCAGCAGTTATCGGTATTTTGGTATGAACACTGAAGCTTTCTTT CASSYRYFGMNTEAFF
NA TRBJ2-5 TRBV30 TRBD2 TGTGCCTGGAGTCCGGGACTAGCGGGGGAAGAGACCCAGTACTTC CAWSPGLAGEETQYF
NA TRBJ2-7 TRBV24-1 NA TGTGCCACCGAGGGGGATGTTTCCTACGAGCAGTACTTC CATEGDVSYEQYF
few TRBJ2-1 TRBV2 NA TGTGCCAGCAGTGATGGAGTGAATGAGCAGTTCTTC CASSDGVNEQFF
once TRBJ1-2 TRBV19 TRBD1 TGTGCCAGTATCGACAGGGGGTTGGGTGGCTACACCTTC CASIDRGLGGYTF
once TRBJ1-4 TRBV7-2 NA TGTGCCAGCAGCCCCCCACTTAGGGCGGGCCTCCATGAAAAACTGTTTTTT CASSPPLRAGLHEKLFF
NA TRBJ1-1 TRBV5-6 NA TGTGCCAGCAGCTTGGGTACTAACGAAGCTTTCTTT CASSLGTNEAFF
NA TRBJ1-5 TRBV5-8 TRBD1 TGTGCCAGCAGCTGGACAGGGGGCCCCCATCAGCCCCAGCATTTT CASSWTGGPHQPQHF
NA TRBJ2-1 TRBV2 TRBD2 TGTGCCAGCACTCACCCGGGCAGCGGGGGGGTAGATGAGCAGTTCTTC CASTHPGSGGVDEQFF
NA TRBJ2-2 TRBV5-6 NA TGTGCCAGCACCAAGACCGGGACAAGAAACACCGGGGAGCTGTTTTTT CASTKTGTRNTGELFF
NA TRBJ2-1 TRBV6-2/TRBV6-3 NA TGTGCCAGCAGTAGCAGGGGCTATGATGAGCAGTTCTTC CASSSRGYDEQFF
NA TRBJ1-5 TRBV6-2/TRBV6-3 NA TGTGCCAGCAGTACCTACAGGTGGGCCAATCAGCCCCAGCATTTT CASSTYRWANQPQHF
NA TRBJ1-5 TRBV4-2 NA TGTGCCAGTGTACTGACGGGGGTACAGCCCCAGCATTTT CASVLTGVQPQHF